This T cell receptor (beta chain) came from a study of molecular identifiers for immune sequencing clone quantification. General study points: Clones carrying above 20 RNA copies accounted for over 97% of effector molecules, under 1% in naive cells.

The germline V and J ends were trimmed by 3 bases and 6 bases, with 6 bases remaining between them. The germline V gene has CDR1 WSHSY and CDR2 SAAADI. The CDR3 loop spans 11 amino acids. In TCRdb, the PCR reads were re-called with MiXCR into one record per CDR3 protein. The data show approximately 680,000 distinct CDR3 sequences, roughly 25% seen once. This clonotype has only a few counts. Its antigen remains unidentified. This chain connects TRBV10-2 to TRBJ2-7; D is unclear. This sequence was found in a human donor in good health. Some libraries in this study had Jurkat cell RNA spiked in. The sample taken for sequencing was naive CD8+ T cells from blood, with Jurkat cell RNA spiked in. The subset here: FACS-sorted CD8+CD4-CCR7+CD45RA+ naive T cells. The CDR3 loop is CASSDGSEQYF. The DNA for the CDR3 is TGCGCCAGCAGTGACGGCTCCGAGCAGTACTTC.